A selection of T cell receptor beta chains follows, all from one sample in a study of blood T cell repertoires in COVID-19. Produced via immunoSEQ multiplex PCR; TCRdb's table is partial and in-frame only. Of about 140,000 clones listed, almost 90% are singletons. The sequenced material came from peripheral blood. The source is a woman aged 60-75 years with acute or convalescent COVID-19. Both conserved end residues are part of each CDR3. D genes are given only for firm matches. Expanded clones get a size class; other rows say once, few or many, or leave the size out.

v_call	j_call	clone_size	d_call	cdr3_aa	cdr3_nt
TRBV25-1	TRBJ2-6	NA	NA	CASSEFGSSGANVLTF	TGTGCCAGCAGTGAATTTGGCAGCTCTGGGGCCAACGTCCTGACTTTC
TRBV5-5	TRBJ1-6	NA	TRBD1	CASRKTGGAGDSPLHF	TGTGCCAGCAGAAAAACAGGGGGCGCGGGGGATTCACCCCTCCACTTT
TRBV25-1	TRBJ1-2	NA	NA	CASSETEVYGYTF	TGTGCCAGCAGTGAGACAGAAGTCTATGGCTACACCTTC
TRBV6-1	TRBJ1-5	NA	NA	CASSDQVNQPQHF	TGTGCCAGCAGTGACCAGGTGAATCAGCCCCAGCATTTT
TRBV5-1	TRBJ1-1	NA	TRBD1	CASSLHTGGSYTEAFF	TGCGCCAGCAGCTTACATACAGGGGGCTCATACACTGAAGCTTTCTTT
TRBV4-2	TRBJ2-7	few	TRBD2	CASSQSRGNSYEQYF	TGTGCCAGCAGCCAGTCGCGGGGGAACTCCTACGAGCAGTACTTC
TRBV6-5	TRBJ2-3	once	TRBD1	CASSYPGQGGTDTQYF	TGTGCCAGCAGTTACCCCGGACAGGGAGGCACAGATACGCAGTATTTT
TRBV7-9	TRBJ1-1	NA	NA	CASSRGNTEAFF	TGTGCCAGCAGCCGGGGGAACACTGAAGCTTTCTTT
TRBV4-3	TRBJ1-2	NA	NA	CASSQDSRTAYGYTF	TGCGCCAGCAGCCAAGATTCGAGGACAGCTTATGGCTACACCTTC
TRBV7-2	TRBJ1-1	once	NA	CASSLEREMNTEAFF	TGTGCCAGCAGCTTAGAGCGGGAGATGAACACTGAAGCTTTCTTT
TRBV2	TRBJ2-3	NA	TRBD2	CASSDSSGGEDTQYF	TGTGCCAGCAGTGACTCTAGCGGGGGGGAAGATACGCAGTATTTT
TRBV19	TRBJ1-3	NA	TRBD1	CASSIDLAGGADTIYF	TGTGCCAGTAGTATAGATCTGGCAGGGGGCGCGGACACCATATATTTT
TRBV5-1	TRBJ1-1	NA	NA	CASSLQPTGLSTEAFF	TGCGCCAGCAGCTTACAACCGACAGGCTTATCCACTGAAGCTTTCTTT
TRBV5-1	TRBJ2-3	NA	NA	CASRFSGGEGTDTQYF	TGCGCCAGCAGATTCTCGGGGGGCGAGGGTACAGATACGCAGTATTTT
TRBV28	TRBJ1-2	NA	NA	CASSLTGYGYTF	TGTGCCAGCAGTTTGACAGGATATGGCTACACCTTC
TRBV5-6	TRBJ1-2	NA	NA	CASSLVSANYGYTF	TGTGCCAGCAGCTTGGTTTCAGCTAACTATGGCTACACCTTC
TRBV6-2/TRBV6-3	TRBJ2-6	NA	NA	CASSYVRGAQWGSSGANVLTF	TGTGCCAGCAGTTACGTTCGGGGGGCCCAATGGGGGAGCTCTGGGGCCAACGTCCTGACTTTC
TRBV6-5	TRBJ1-5	NA	TRBD1	CASSITGANNQPQHF	TGTGCCAGCAGTATCACAGGGGCCAACAATCAGCCCCAGCATTTT
TRBV4-2	TRBJ2-7	NA	NA	CASSQEVGAGSYEQYF	TGTGCCAGCAGCCAAGAGGTAGGGGCCGGCTCCTACGAGCAGTACTTC
TRBV28	TRBJ1-5	NA	NA	CASSTRAGAPRSYNQPQHF	TGTGCCAGCAGTACCCGGGCGGGGGCCCCCCGGTCCTACAATCAGCCCCAGCATTTT
TRBV30	TRBJ2-7	NA	TRBD1	CAQRQGVDEQYF	TGTGCCCAAAGACAGGGAGTGGACGAGCAGTACTTC
TRBV12-3/TRBV12-4	TRBJ1-2	NA	TRBD1	CASRTTGLVGYTF	TGTGCCAGCAGGACGACAGGGCTAGTCGGCTACACCTTC
TRBV30	TRBJ2-5	NA	NA	CAWSVISETQYF	TGTGCCTGGAGTGTAATAAGCGAGACCCAGTACTTC
TRBV5-5	TRBJ2-3	NA	NA	CASSPGTDTQYF	TGTGCCAGCAGCCCCGGGACAGATACGCAGTATTTT
TRBV6-5	TRBJ2-5	NA	NA	CASSLRGETQYF	TGTGCCAGCAGCCTCCGCGGGGAGACCCAGTACTTC
TRBV30	TRBJ2-7	NA	NA	CAWNQGLQNEQYF	TGTGCCTGGAACCAGGGTCTCCAGAACGAGCAGTACTTC
TRBV10-2	TRBJ2-7	NA	TRBD1	CASSEPGQGSYEQYF	TGCGCCAGCAGTGAACCGGGACAGGGCTCCTACGAGCAGTACTTC
TRBV29-1	TRBJ1-2	NA	NA	CSVSITGSYGYTF	TGCAGCGTTAGTATTACAGGGAGCTATGGCTACACCTTC
TRBV10-3	TRBJ2-1	NA	NA	CAISESNRGVIYNEQFF	TGTGCCATCAGTGAGTCGAATCGCGGGGTAATTTACAATGAGCAGTTCTTC
TRBV7-6	TRBJ2-5	NA	NA	CASSLNGGAYQETQYF	TGTGCCAGCAGCTTAAATGGGGGGGCCTACCAAGAGACCCAGTACTTC
TRBV6-5	TRBJ1-3	NA	NA	CASSGGGGNTIYF	TGTGCCAGCAGCGGTGGTGGTGGAAACACCATATATTTT
TRBV4-3	TRBJ1-2	NA	NA	CASSQGAAGMGPYGYTF	TGCGCCAGCAGCCAAGGGGCCGCAGGGATGGGCCCCTATGGCTACACCTTC
TRBV4-3	TRBJ2-7	NA	NA	CASSSWSGYEQYF	TGCGCCAGCAGCTCCTGGTCGGGGTACGAGCAGTACTTC
TRBV3-1/TRBV3-2	TRBJ2-3	NA	NA	CASSQGEEGGPGTDTQYF	TGTGCCAGCAGCCAAGGAGAGGAGGGGGGGCCTGGCACAGATACGCAGTATTTT
TRBV7-9	TRBJ1-6	NA	NA	CASSFQGGGSALHF	TGTGCCAGCAGCTTTCAGGGCGGCGGTTCGGCCCTCCACTTT
TRBV18	TRBJ2-3	NA	NA	CASSPNRGADTQYF	TGTGCCAGCTCACCCAACCGGGGTGCCGATACGCAGTATTTT
TRBV2	TRBJ1-2	NA	NA	CASSGSSGYIGGGYTF	TGTGCCAGCAGTGGGAGCTCCGGATATATCGGTGGTGGCTACACCTTC
TRBV28	TRBJ2-5	NA	NA	CASSLPGDQETQYF	TGTGCCAGCAGTTTACCAGGGGACCAAGAGACCCAGTACTTC
TRBV4-2	TRBJ2-7	NA	NA	CASSLGTSSYEQYF	TGTGCCAGCAGCCTGGGCACCAGCTCCTACGAGCAGTACTTC
TRBV25-1	TRBJ1-1	NA	TRBD1	CASSEYGTVTSEAFF	TGTGCCAGCAGTGAATATGGGACAGTAACTAGTGAAGCTTTCTTT
TRBV3-1/TRBV3-2	TRBJ1-1	NA	NA	CASREAGTSSRKAFF	TGTGCCAGCAGGGAGGCGGGCACTTCAAGCAGGAAAGCTTTCTTT
TRBV4-2	TRBJ1-4	NA	TRBD1	CASSQDLGTGIDEKLFF	TGTGCCAGCAGCCAGGACCTAGGGACAGGGATTGATGAAAAACTGTTTTTT
TRBV6-5	TRBJ1-1	NA	NA	CASKRGTEAFF	TGTGCCAGCAAGCGGGGGACTGAAGCTTTCTTT
TRBV5-1	TRBJ1-4	NA	TRBD1	CASSLVTGMEKLFF	TGCGCCAGCAGCTTGGTGACAGGGATGGAAAAACTGTTTTTT
TRBV7-9	TRBJ2-7	NA	NA	CASSSEVVRQTPYEQYF	TGTGCCAGCAGCTCCGAGGTCGTCCGACAGACTCCCTACGAGCAGTACTTC
TRBV9	TRBJ1-1	few	TRBD1	CASSPDVRVTGARTEAFF	TGTGCCAGCAGCCCCGATGTGAGGGTCACAGGGGCAAGGACTGAAGCTTTCTTT
TRBV7-3	TRBJ2-1	NA	TRBD2	CASSQRLAGIDEQFF	TGTGCCAGCAGCCAGCGACTAGCTGGTATAGATGAGCAGTTCTTC
TRBV7-2	TRBJ1-5	NA	NA	CASSLAGGGADLNQPQHF	TGTGCCAGCAGCTTAGCCGGAGGAGGGGCGGATTTAAATCAGCCCCAGCATTTT
TRBV5-4	TRBJ1-2	few	TRBD1	CASSLGQGHSTF	TGTGCCAGCAGCCTGGGACAGGGTCATTCAACCTTC
TRBV7-9	TRBJ2-7	NA	NA	CASSLAQGYEQYF	TGTGCCAGCAGCTTAGCCCAGGGCTACGAGCAGTACTTC
TRBV18	TRBJ1-3	NA	NA	CASSPAVGSGNTIYF	TGTGCCAGCTCACCAGCGGTTGGCTCTGGAAACACCATATATTTT
TRBV30	TRBJ2-1	once	NA	CAWSGAGHEQFF	TGTGCCTGGAGTGGTGCGGGTCATGAGCAGTTCTTC
TRBV24-1	TRBJ2-5	NA	TRBD2	CATSDRLSGGETQYF	TGTGCCACCAGTGATCGACTTAGCGGGGGTGAGACCCAGTACTTC
TRBV7-2	TRBJ1-2	NA	NA	CASSRPPTGTGGYTF	TGTGCCAGCAGCAGGCCCCCAACAGGGACGGGTGGCTACACCTTC